This T cell receptor beta chain was obtained from a study of OX40 agonist ivuxolimab in advanced cancers. Study-level findings and limits: At doses 0.1 to 3.0 mg/kg, CD4+ and CD8+ clones expanded. CD8+ T cells were the subset that, on average, had more expanded clones than CD4+.

Using immunoSEQ multiplex PCR, the repertoire was profiled, and TCRdb retains in-frame clones only, with some absent. The data show about 65,000 clones, around 90% seen once. The CDR3 length is 22 residues. The J segment lost 5 bases and the V segment lost 2 bases, leaving 27 bases of the junction unmatched. In germline, CDR1 is MGHRA, CDR2 YSYEKL. In the case of this clone: The antigen remains undetermined.

Sequencing used CD4+ or CD8+ T cells sorted from blood, obtained in a trial of the OX40 agonist ivuxolimab. The origin of this receptor is an adult with an advanced solid tumor such as melanoma, head and neck, liver or kidney cancer. This chain connects TRBV4-1 to TRBJ2-1, with TRBD1 matching over 7 bases. CDR3 loop: CASSQRTGEGLVVRLRDNEQFF. As DNA, the CDR3 is TGCGCCAGCAGCCAACGAACAGGGGAAGGGTTGGTAGTGAGGCTTCGAGACAATGAGCAGTTCTTC.